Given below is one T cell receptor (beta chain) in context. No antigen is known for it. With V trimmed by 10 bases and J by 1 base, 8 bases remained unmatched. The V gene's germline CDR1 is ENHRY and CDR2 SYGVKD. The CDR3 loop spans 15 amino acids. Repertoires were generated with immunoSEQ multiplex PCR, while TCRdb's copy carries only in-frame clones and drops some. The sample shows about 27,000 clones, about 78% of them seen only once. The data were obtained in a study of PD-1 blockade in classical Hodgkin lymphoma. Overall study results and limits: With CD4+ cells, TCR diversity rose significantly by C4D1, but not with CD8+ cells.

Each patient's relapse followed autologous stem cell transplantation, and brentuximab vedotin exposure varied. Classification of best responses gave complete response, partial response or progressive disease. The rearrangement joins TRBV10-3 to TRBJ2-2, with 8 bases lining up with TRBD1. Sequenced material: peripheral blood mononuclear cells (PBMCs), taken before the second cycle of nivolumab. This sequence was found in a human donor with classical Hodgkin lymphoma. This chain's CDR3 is CARMDREENTGELFF. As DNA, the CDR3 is TGTGCCAGGATGGACAGGGAAGAGAACACCGGGGAGCTGTTTTTT.